The 26 T cell receptor beta chains reported below all come from one sample, sequenced in a study of blood T cell repertoires in COVID-19. Assay: immunoSEQ multiplex PCR; the TCRdb copy retains only in-frame clones and omits some. This sample has 43,000 or so clones, with approximately 86% found just once. Sequencing used peripheral blood. These receptors were obtained from a man in his sixties with active COVID-19.

This clone was observed a single time. The J gene is TRBJ1-4, the V gene TRBV3-1 (or the pseudogene TRBV3-2), with D maybe TRBD1 (6 bases). The germline CDR1 and CDR2 sequences are LGHDT and YNNKEL (reference sequence). V lost 1 base, J lost 0 bases, and 9 bases lay in between. There are 16 residues in the CDR3. This chain's CDR3 is CASSQGGGPTNEKLFF. DNA of the CDR3: TGTGCCAGCAGCCAAGGGGGGGGCCCAACTAATGAAAAACTGTTTTTT.

V and J are TRBV10-3 and TRBJ2-7, with TRBD1 as a possible D gene (5 bases). The CDR3 totals 14 residues. Trimming left V 6 bases short and J 3 bases short, with 15 bases between. The V gene's germline CDR1 is ENHRY and CDR2 SYGVKD. For the CDR3, the DNA is TGTGCCATCAGGACAGATCGATGGGGCTACGAGCAGTACTTC. This encodes CAIRTDRWGYEQYF.

V is TRBV28 and J is TRBJ2-5, with D perhaps matching TRBD2 (5 bases). Trimming pared 10 bases from V and 3 bases from J, leaving 15 bases between. Germline V lookup: CDR1 MDHEN, CDR2 SYDVKM. The CDR3 contains 13 residues. CDR3 DNA: TGTGCCACCCAAGGACTGATCAAAGAGACCCAGTACTTC. Its translation is CATQGLIKETQYF.

The chain carries TRBV7-9 and TRBJ2-3; TRBD2 might be the D (5 bases). With 5 bases removed from V and 0 bases from J, the gap between germline ends came to 12 bases. This CDR3 contains 15 residues. Germline CDR1 SEHNR, CDR2 FQNEAQ (reference sequence). CDR3 residues: CASSPLRESTDTQYF. In nucleotides, the CDR3 is TGTGCCAGCAGCCCCTTGAGGGAGAGCACAGATACGCAGTATTTT. Complete variable domain (other parts from reference TRBV7-9 and TRBJ2-3): DTGVSQNPRHKITKRGQNVTFRCDPISEHNRLYWYRQTLGQGPEFLTYFQNEAQLEKSRLLSDRFSAERPKGSFSTLEIQRTEQGDSAMYLCASSPLRESTDTQYFGPGTRLTVL.

The chain combines TRBV7-9 with TRBJ2-3; 10 nucleotides match TRBD2. This CDR3 comprises 17 residues. Losses at the gene ends were 1 base for V and 5 bases for J; bases not matched to a gene: 9. Germline-derived CDR1 and CDR2 are SEHNR and FQNEAQ (reference sequence). The CDR3 DNA reads TGTGCCAGCAGCTTAGGATCTCTAGCGGGAGTGGGAGATACGCAGTATTTT. It specifies CASSLGSLAGVGDTQYF.

The chain carries TRBV15 and TRBJ2-3, with D possibly being TRBD2 (5 bases). V was pared by 5 bases and J by 4 bases, with 10 bases between. Germline V gene sequence: CDR1 LNHNV, CDR2 YYDKDF (reference sequence). This CDR3 region has 13 residues. In DNA form, the CDR3 reads TGTGCCACCAGCGGACTGTCATCAGATACGCAGTATTTT. It translates to CATSGLSSDTQYF.

J is TRBJ1-1 and V is TRBV5-1, with 9 bases that match TRBD1. CDR1 and CDR2 from the germline V gene are SGHRS and YFSETQ. The CDR3 totals 17 residues. Losses at the gene ends were 4 bases for V and 0 bases for J; bases not matched to a gene: 10. CDR3 sequence (DNA): TGCGCCAGCAGCGCGCCCACAGGGGGCGCCGTGAACACTGAAGCTTTCTTT. It encodes CASSAPTGGAVNTEAFF.

V usage is TRBV6-5 and J usage is TRBJ1-1, with TRBD1 as a possible D gene (5 bases). The V gene lost 5 bases and the J gene lost 4 bases, with 17 bases spanning the gap. Germline loops: CDR1 MNHEY, CDR2 SVGAGI. The CDR3 is 15 amino acids. As DNA, the CDR3 is TGTGCCAGCAGTACCAGGGTTGGGGGAGGCACTGAAGCTTTCTTT. Its protein product is CASSTRVGGGTEAFF.

This sequence joins TRBV5-4 and TRBJ2-6, with 11 bases fitting TRBD2. V dropped 4 bases and J dropped 8; count of bases not matched to a gene: 5. CDR1 SGHNT and CDR2 YYREEE come from the germline V gene (reference sequence). The CDR3 contains 15 residues. The CDR3 protein is CASSTTSGGTNVLTF. DNA for the CDR3: TGTGCCAGCAGCACCACTAGCGGGGGAACCAACGTCCTGACTTTC.

The chain uses TRBV18 and TRBJ1-2; 11 bases align to TRBD1. The CDR3 covers 14 residues. V gave up 3 bases and J gave up 6 bases; unmatched junction bases: 3. In germline, CDR1 is KGHSH, CDR2 LQKENI. In nucleotides, the CDR3 is TGTGCCAGCTCACCGGACAGGGGGCGTAATGGCTACACCTTC. Residues: CASSPDRGRNGYTF.

The chain has TRBV19 and TRBJ2-3; 10 nucleotides agree with TRBD2. CDR1 is LNHDA and CDR2 is SQIVND in the germline V gene (reference sequence). V shed 6 bases and J 3 bases; nucleotides not matched to a gene: 6. CDR3 size: 15 residues. In nucleotides, the CDR3 is TGTGCCAGTAGACCTAGCGGGAGACTGACAGATACGCAGTATTTT. Protein product: CASRPSGRLTDTQYF.

This sequence joins TRBV6-6 and TRBJ1-1, with no clear D. The CDR3 loop spans 13 amino acids. Deletions cut 6 bases from V and 5 bases from J, with 13 bases between. The germline V gene encodes CDR1 MNHNY and CDR2 SVGAGI (reference sequence). CDR3 protein: CASSLGRGTEAFF. The CDR3 DNA sequence: TGTGCCAGCAGCCTGGGTCGAGGTACTGAAGCTTTCTTT.

The chain has TRBV9 and TRBJ1-2, with D unclear. CDR1 SGDLS and CDR2 YYNGEE come from the germline V gene. This CDR3 has 12 amino acids. The V end lost 0 bases, the J end lost 7 bases, and 7 bases lay between the germline ends. CDR3 sequence: CASSVGLGGYTF. The CDR3 DNA is TGTGCCAGCAGCGTAGGGCTTGGTGGCTACACCTTC.

The chain combines TRBV2 with TRBJ1-6, with 11 positions matching TRBD1. The V gene end was trimmed by 5 bases and the J gene end by 10 bases; junction bases not matched to a gene: 7. Germline CDR1 reads SNHLY; CDR2 reads FYNNEI. CDR3 size: 15 residues. The CDR3 protein is CASSYGQGARSPLHF. CDR3 nucleotides: TGTGCCAGCAGTTATGGACAGGGGGCCAGATCACCCCTCCACTTT.

The genes are TRBV1 and TRBJ2-7; TRBD1 is the table's D call, not checked against the DNA. TRBV1 corresponds to a pseudogene. This CDR3 has 18 residues. CDR3 sequence (DNA): TGCACCAGCGGAAAACCACGTGGGCTAGCGCCAGGGGGGAACGAGCAGTACTTC. Protein product: CTSGKPRGLAPGGNEQYF.

Comment on this clone: This specimen includes other DNA sequences encoding the same CDR3. This chain connects TRBV27 to TRBJ2-7, with a tentative D call TRBD1 (6 bases). V lost 6 bases and J lost 0, with 15 bases in between. The CDR3 runs to 15 residues. The germline V gene has CDR1 MNHEY and CDR2 SMNVEV (reference sequence). CDR3 in DNA: TGTGCCAGCAGACTCCAGGGGTTTAGCTCCTACGAGCAGTACTTC. It yields the protein CASRLQGFSSYEQYF.

This clone was seen more than once but under ten times. The chain uses TRBV4-1 and TRBJ2-2; D may be TRBD2 (6 bases). CDR3 length: 15 residues. Germline V gives CDR1 MGHRA, CDR2 YSYEKL. V dropped 0 bases and J dropped 6 bases, with 11 bases sitting between them. In nucleotides, the CDR3 is TGCGCCAGCAGCCAAGACGCGGGGCTCGCCGGGGAGCTGTTTTTT. Its protein product is CASSQDAGLAGELFF.

The J gene is TRBJ1-4, the V gene TRBV6-5; 8 bases fit TRBD1. This CDR3 has 14 amino acids. V was pared by 7 bases and J by 8 bases, with 9 bases of the junction left unmatched. The germline V gene encodes CDR1 MNHEY and CDR2 SVGAGI. This chain's CDR3 is CASTQDREKEKLFF. The CDR3 DNA follows: TGTGCCAGCACCCAGGACAGGGAAAAAGAAAAACTGTTTTTT.

This clone was counted a single time. The chain employs TRBV7-9 and TRBJ1-2; 7 positions match TRBD1. The ends lost 1 base at V and 8 bases at J; junction bases unmatched: 4. The CDR3 sequence is 13 residues long. The germline CDR1 and CDR2 sequences are SEHNR and FQNEAQ (reference sequence). The chain's CDR3 is CASSLGETGGYTF. The CDR3 region has the DNA TGTGCCAGCAGCTTAGGGGAGACAGGGGGCTACACCTTC.

By share, this clone counts as medium-sized. The CDR3 bases are TGTGCCAGCAGCTTGGCGGACAGGTGGACTGTCGAGCAGTACTTC. Translating it yields CASSLADRWTVEQYF. The V gene is TRBV5-4, the J gene TRBJ2-7, with 7 positions matching TRBD1. The CDR3 is made up of 15 amino acids. Trimming removed 0 bases from V and 6 bases from J; junction bases left unmatched: 9. Germline-derived CDR1 and CDR2 are SGHNT and YYREEE (reference sequence).

This chain connects TRBV6-5 to TRBJ1-1; 8 nucleotides line up with TRBD1. With V trimmed by 5 bases and J by 1 base, 3 bases remained unmatched. The germline V gene has CDR1 MNHEY and CDR2 SVGAGI. The CDR3 extends over 14 amino acids. CDR3 bases: TGTGCCAGCAGTACCGGACAGGGGAACACTGAAGCTTTCTTT. It translates to CASSTGQGNTEAFF.

The table lists this clone with a count of one. The chain links TRBV30 to TRBJ1-4; 9 bases fit TRBD1. The CDR3 is made up of 13 amino acids. J gave up 7 bases and V 4 bases, and 4 bases lay outside the gene matches. Germline assignment: CDR1 GTSNPN and CDR2 SVGIG (reference sequence). CDR3 residues: CAWTGQGGEKLFF. CDR3 coding DNA: TGTGCCTGGACGGGACAGGGAGGTGAAAAACTGTTTTTT.

The rearrangement links TRBV5-1 to TRBJ2-7, with TRBD1 matching over 9 bases. There are 17 residues in the CDR3. V shed 0 bases and J 2 bases; nucleotides not matched to a gene: 9. Looked up from germline, CDR1 is SGHRS and CDR2 is YFSETQ. CDR3 sequence: CASSLVTGQGITYEQYF. The CDR3 DNA reads as TGCGCCAGCAGCTTGGTAACGGGACAGGGAATCACCTACGAGCAGTACTTC.

In this sample, this clone turned up a few times. The V gene is TRBV29-1, the J gene TRBJ1-1; no reliable D call. This CDR3 contains 12 residues. The V and J ends lost 4 bases and 7 bases respectively, with 13 bases between them. Germline CDR1 SQVTM, CDR2 ANQGSEA. The CDR3 region is CSVAQAGIEAFF. In nucleotides, the CDR3 is TGCAGCGTTGCCCAAGCGGGTATTGAAGCTTTCTTT. The variable domain in full, with the rest retrieved from reference TRBV29-1 and TRBJ1-1, is SAVISQKPSRDICQRGTSLTIQCQVDSQVTMMFWYRQQPGQSLTLIATANQGSEATYESGFVIDKFPISRPNLTFSTLTVSNMSPEDSSIYLCSVAQAGIEAFFGQGTRLTVV.

The chain uses TRBV29-1 and TRBJ1-1; D is possibly TRBD1 (6 bases). Germline CDR1 and CDR2: SQVTM and ANQGSEA. V was shortened by 3 bases and J by 5 bases, with 13 bases between the two germline ends. CDR3 size: 13 residues. Here the CDR3 reads CSVEGVGGTEAFF. The CDR3 region has the DNA TGCAGCGTTGAGGGGGTAGGGGGTACTGAAGCTTTCTTT.

The chain recombines TRBV9 with TRBJ1-3; 7 bases fit TRBD1. The CDR3 has 16 amino acids. Germline loops: CDR1 SGDLS, CDR2 YYNGEE. V shed 2 bases, J shed 4 bases, and the junction held 9 bases outside the gene matches. CDR3 in DNA: TGTGCCAGCAGCGTCCCGACAGGGCAGTCAGGAAACACCATATATTTT. Translation: CASSVPTGQSGNTIYF.